The 23 T cell receptor beta chains presented below share a single source sample, sequenced in a study of a mutant IDH1 vaccine in newly diagnosed glioma (dated by TCRdb to the early 2020s). The antigens of these receptors remain unknown. Taken with the paper, the label for time point translates to: week 5, during vaccination. Each vaccine dose was 300 ug of a 20-mer mutant IDH1 peptide in Montanide, given subcutaneously with topical imiquimod. The library was generated by the immunoSEQ multiplex PCR assay. Here the immuneACCESS table is served through TCRdb, limited to in-frame sequences with V and J called. Missing clones are a known gap in these copies; in checked studies unresolved V genes cover under half, and the rest lacks a known reason. This sample is represented by 25,000 to 30,000 clones; around four fifths of them were singletons. In total, the top ten clones hold 6.5% to 7.5% of the sample.

Sequenced here: PBMCs, sampled from a glioma patient whose treatment included an IDH1 peptide vaccine. These receptors originate from a middle-aged man with glioma. Some clones in this sample may be carry-over from other donors' samples.

The chain uses TRBV11-2 and TRBJ1-1; TRBD1 aligns across 10 bases. The CDR3 extends over 19 amino acids. The V and J ends lost 7 bases and 1 base, in that order; junction bases with no gene match: 18. The germline gives CDR1 SGHAT, CDR2 FQNNGV. Written as DNA, the CDR3 is TGTGCCAGCAACGGAGCCAAGAGGACAGGGGGTTTTGGGAACACTGAAGCTTTCTTT. This gives the protein CASNGAKRTGGFGNTEAFF.

V and J are TRBV7-3 and TRBJ1-2; 9 bases fit TRBD1. V dropped 4 bases and J dropped 8; count of bases not matched to a gene: 11. The CDR3 has 15 amino acids. The germline V gene has CDR1 SGHTA and CDR2 FQGTGA. The CDR3 loop is CASSSSRDRDGGYTF. CDR3 nucleotides: TGTGCCAGCAGCTCGTCCCGGGACAGGGACGGAGGCTACACCTTC.

A single count supports this clone. The chain is built from TRBV5-1 and TRBJ1-1; D not certain. The CDR3 sequence is 14 residues long. Per germline, CDR1 SGHRS and CDR2 YFSETQ. The V end was cut by 3 bases, the J end by 6 bases, with 15 bases between. The CDR3 DNA reads as TGCGCCAGCAGCTGGAGCCGGGCGGGTGCTGAAGCTTTCTTT. Translation: CASSWSRAGAEAFF.

This sequence joins TRBV2 and TRBJ1-2; D gene uncertain. Trimming shortened V by 1 base and J by 7 bases, and 7 bases separated the two germline ends. The CDR3 sequence is 12 residues long. Germline CDR1 SNHLY, CDR2 FYNNEI. CDR3 nucleotide sequence: TGTGCCAGCAGTGAAGACAGCAGTGGCTACACCTTC. It encodes CASSEDSSGYTF. The variable domain in full, completed from reference TRBV2 and TRBJ1-2, reads EPEVTQTPSHQVTQMGQEVILRCVPISNHLYFYWYRQILGQKVEFLVSFYNNEISEKSEIFDDQFSVERPDGSNFTLKIRSTKLEDSAMYFCASSEDSSGYTFGSGTRLTVV.

This sequence joins TRBV6-5 and TRBJ1-1; D is uncertain. Trimming stripped 8 bases from V and 10 bases from J, with 14 bases between. Germline V CDR1 and CDR2: MNHEY, SVGAGI. This CDR3 spans 11 amino acids. In nucleotides, the CDR3 is TGTGCCAGCCTGGTCGGTTATTTAGCTTTCTTT. Translating gives CASLVGYLAFF.

Details on this clone: The sample holds other DNA sequences that translate to the same CDR3. The rearrangement joins TRBV29-1 to TRBJ1-2, with 7 bases lining up with TRBD1. The CDR3 has 12 residues. V shed 6 bases and J 7 bases; nucleotides not matched to a gene: 8. Germline values: CDR1 SQVTM, CDR2 ANQGSEA. DNA of the CDR3: TGCAGCGTCGACCGACAGGGTGGTGGCTACACCTTC. As protein: CSVDRQGGGYTF.

The chain joins TRBV10-3 to TRBJ1-2, with 8 bases aligning to TRBD1. Germline assignment: CDR1 ENHRY and CDR2 SYGVKD. The CDR3 has 18 amino acids. Germline trimming cut 2 bases from V and 3 bases from J; bases unmatched to any gene: 14. As DNA, the CDR3 is TGTGCCATCAGTGAGCCCCTCGGAGGACAGGGTAGGGACTATGGCTACACCTTC. Encoded protein: CAISEPLGGQGRDYGYTF.

V gene TRBV2 combines with J gene TRBJ2-2; 8 bases align to TRBD2. The CDR3 is 16 amino acids. Trimming removed 5 bases from V and 2 bases from J; junction bases left unmatched: 7. From germline, CDR1 is SNHLY and CDR2 FYNNEI. In nucleotides, the CDR3 is TGTGCCAGCAGTCGTACCCGGGGGGGTAACACCGGGGAGCTGTTTTTT. This translates into CASSRTRGGNTGELFF. The entire variable domain, with the rest obtained from reference TRBV2 and TRBJ2-2, is as follows: EPEVTQTPSHQVTQMGQEVILRCVPISNHLYFYWYRQILGQKVEFLVSFYNNEISEKSEIFDDQFSVERPDGSNFTLKIRSTKLEDSAMYFCASSRTRGGNTGELFFGEGSRLTVL.

The chain is built from TRBV19 and TRBJ1-1, with TRBD1 matching over 8 bases. V was pared by 3 bases and J by 0 bases, with 3 bases of the junction left unmatched. This CDR3 has 15 residues. Germline V CDR1 and CDR2: LNHDA, SQIVND (reference sequence). Here the CDR3 reads CASSMTGVVNTEAFF. CDR3 in DNA: TGTGCCAGTAGTATGACAGGGGTCGTGAACACTGAAGCTTTCTTT.

The rearrangement uses TRBV18 and TRBJ2-6, with 7 bases identical to TRBD1. This CDR3 spans 15 amino acids. After removal of 5 bases from V and 3 bases from J, the junction contained 4 bases not matched to a gene. Germline V CDR1 and CDR2: KGHSH, LQKENI. The CDR3 sequence is CASSSDRHGANVLTF. The DNA of the CDR3 is TGTGCCAGCTCATCGGACAGGCATGGGGCCAACGTCCTGACTTTC.

The J gene is TRBJ1-2, the V gene TRBV7-2, with D perhaps matching TRBD1 (5 bases). V gave up 4 bases and J gave up 6 bases, with 15 bases separating them. Germline CDR1 SGHTA, CDR2 FQGNSA. The CDR3 extends over 14 amino acids. The CDR3 DNA reads TGTGCCAGCAGCTCGACAGTACACCCGGATGGCTACACCTTC. The encoded protein is CASSSTVHPDGYTF.

The chain employs TRBV6-1 and TRBJ1-2; 9 positions agree with TRBD1. The trim removed 7 bases at V and 3 bases at J, leaving 9 bases unmatched. Germline V gives CDR1 MNHNS, CDR2 SASEGT. The CDR3 consists of 15 residues. The CDR3 DNA is TGTGCCAGCATACGGGGACAGGGATTTCACTATGGCTACACCTTC. This gives the protein CASIRGQGFHYGYTF.

This clone appeared a few times. J is TRBJ2-5 and V is TRBV6-5, with 8 bases that match TRBD2. Germline values: CDR1 MNHEY, CDR2 SVGAGI. This CDR3 has 15 amino acids. V gave up 2 bases and J gave up 5 bases; unmatched junction bases: 7. CDR3 DNA: TGTGCCAGCAGTTACGCGCTAGCGGGTCGGGAGACCCAGTACTTC. This codes for CASSYALAGRETQYF.

V usage is TRBV27 and J usage is TRBJ2-7, with no clear D. Trimming removed 6 bases from V and 5 bases from J, with 14 bases in between. Germline lookup yields CDR1 MNHEY and CDR2 SMNVEV (reference sequence). CDR3 length: 13 amino acids. CDR3 sequence: CASRDGFLDEQYF. DNA for the CDR3: TGTGCCAGCAGGGACGGATTTTTAGACGAGCAGTACTTC.

The chain recombines TRBV9 with TRBJ1-2, with 8 bases aligning to TRBD1. Trimming took 3 bases from V and 4 from J; bases not matched to a gene: 5. Germline V gives CDR1 SGDLS, CDR2 YYNGEE. This CDR3 region has 14 residues. The CDR3 sequence is CASSGRGLGYGYTF. The CDR3 nucleotides are TGTGCCAGCAGCGGCAGGGGGCTGGGCTATGGCTACACCTTC.

In its sample, this clone was seen a few times. The genes are TRBV30 and TRBJ1-4; D gene uncertain. The V gene lost 2 bases and the J gene lost 5 bases, with 9 bases spanning the gap. The CDR3 contains 13 residues. CDR1 GTSNPN and CDR2 SVGIG come from the germline V gene (reference sequence). The CDR3 region is CAWSMSYNEKLFF. The CDR3 DNA reads as TGTGCCTGGAGTATGTCTTACAATGAAAAACTGTTTTTT.

The rearrangement joins TRBV30 to TRBJ1-6; D might be TRBD1 (6 bases). The CDR3 is made up of 18 amino acids. V was cut by 0 bases and J by 11 bases, with 26 bases left in between. Per the germline V gene, CDR1 is GTSNPN and CDR2 is SVGIG (reference sequence). CDR3 bases: TGTGCCTGGAGTGTACGAGCATCTGGGGGCAGGGTGACGACACCCCTCCACTTT. Amino acids: CAWSVRASGGRVTTPLHF. Looking up the rest from reference TRBV30 and TRBJ1-6 gives the full variable domain: SQTIHQWPATLVQPVGSPLSLECTVEGTSNPNLYWYRQAAGRGLQLLFYSVGIGQISSEVPQNLSASRPQDRQFILSSKKLLLSDSGFYLCAWSVRASGGRVTTPLHFGNGTRLTVT.

This clone was seen more than once but under ten times. The gene calls are TRBV14 and TRBJ1-1; 10 nucleotides agree with TRBD1. The CDR3 is made up of 15 amino acids. CDR1 is SGHDN and CDR2 is FVKESK in the germline V gene. V was pared by 4 bases and J by 2 bases, with 4 bases of the junction left unmatched. CDR3: CASSRRQGANTEAFF. The CDR3 region has the DNA TGTGCCAGCAGCCGTAGACAGGGGGCCAACACTGAAGCTTTCTTT.

The genes are TRBV10-2 and TRBJ2-7, with TRBD1 as a possible D gene (6 bases). Looked up from germline, CDR1 is WSHSY and CDR2 is SAAADI. CDR3 length: 13 residues. V was shortened by 8 bases and J by 6 bases, with 17 bases between the two germline ends. CDR3 region: CASQSRGFGEQYF. Written as DNA, the CDR3 is TGCGCCAGCCAATCCAGGGGATTCGGCGAGCAGTACTTC.

The chain couples TRBV5-8 to TRBJ2-1, with D perhaps TRBD1 or TRBD2 (5 bases each). CDR1 is SGHTS and CDR2 is YDEGEE in the germline V gene. The V gene lost 4 bases and the J gene lost 3 bases, with 14 bases spanning the gap. The CDR3 runs to 15 residues. Written as DNA, the CDR3 is TGTGCCAGCAGCCACCCCGGGACGTACTACAATGAGCAGTTCTTC. Its translation is CASSHPGTYYNEQFF.

The chain carries TRBV2 and TRBJ1-3; 9 bases match TRBD1. Germline trimming cut 6 bases from V and 0 bases from J; bases unmatched to any gene: 6. Per germline, CDR1 SNHLY and CDR2 FYNNEI. The CDR3 has 16 residues. CDR3 DNA: TGTGCCAGCAGGCCGGGACAGGGTCGCTCTGGAAACACCATATATTTT. Translated, it gives CASRPGQGRSGNTIYF.

This clone is a singleton in its sample. The chain carries TRBV6-5 and TRBJ2-7, with D maybe TRBD1 (5 bases). CDR3 size: 13 residues. Trimming cost V 7 bases and J 3 bases, with 13 bases left between them. Germline CDR1 reads MNHEY; CDR2 reads SVGAGI. The CDR3 DNA reads as TGTGCCAGCACCGATCGAAGGGGCTACGAGCAGTACTTC. Its translation is CASTDRRGYEQYF.

The table lists this clone with a few counts. This chain uses TRBV7-3 with TRBJ2-6; the D gene is possibly TRBD2 (6 bases). CDR3 length: 17 residues. Per the germline V gene, CDR1 is SGHTA and CDR2 is FQGTGA. V lost 1 base and J 1 base, leaving 11 bases between the germline ends. The CDR3: CASSLISGLSGANVLTF. CDR3 sequence (DNA): TGTGCCAGCAGCTTAATTTCGGGACTGTCTGGGGCCAACGTCCTGACTTTC.